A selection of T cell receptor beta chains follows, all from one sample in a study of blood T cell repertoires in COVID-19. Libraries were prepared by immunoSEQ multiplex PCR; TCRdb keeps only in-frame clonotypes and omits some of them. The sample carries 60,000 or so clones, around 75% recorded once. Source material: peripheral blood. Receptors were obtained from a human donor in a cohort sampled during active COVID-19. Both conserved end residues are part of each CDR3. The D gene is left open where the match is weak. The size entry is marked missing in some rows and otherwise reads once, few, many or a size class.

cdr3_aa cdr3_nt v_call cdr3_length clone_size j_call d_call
CASSRSRLAANEQFF TGTGCCAGCAGCAGGAGTCGACTAGCGGCTAATGAGCAGTTCTTC TRBV3-1/TRBV3-2 15 NA TRBJ2-1 TRBD2
CASSVGLAGITGELFF TGTGCCAGCAGCGTTGGACTAGCGGGGATCACCGGGGAGCTGTTTTTT TRBV9 16 NA TRBJ2-2 TRBD2
CASSQAEGYGYTF TGTGCCAGCAGCCAGGCAGAAGGCTATGGCTACACCTTC TRBV2 13 NA TRBJ1-2 NA
CASSVGTASSGNTIYF TGTGCCAGCAGCGTAGGGACAGCGAGTTCTGGAAACACCATATATTTT TRBV5-8 16 NA TRBJ1-3 TRBD1
CASSGQGTNYNEQFF TGCGCCAGCTCCGGACAGGGGACAAACTACAATGAGCAGTTCTTC TRBV5-1 15 NA TRBJ2-1 TRBD1
CASSPHGTEQFF TGTGCCAGCAGTCCACACGGGACAGAGCAGTTCTTC TRBV6-6 12 NA TRBJ2-1 NA
CSVEAAGGTTYGYTF TGCAGCGTTGAAGCGGCGGGAGGCACGACCTATGGCTACACCTTC TRBV29-1 15 NA TRBJ1-2 NA
CASSPGTGVGNYGYTF TGCGCCAGCAGTCCCGGGACAGGGGTCGGCAACTATGGCTACACCTTC TRBV10-1 16 NA TRBJ1-2 TRBD1
CASSQDPRDTNEKLFF TGCGCCAGCAGCCAAGATCCGCGTGATACCAATGAAAAACTGTTTTTT TRBV4-3 16 NA TRBJ1-4 NA
CASSPGQGGVNEKLFF TGCGCCAGCAGCCCCGGACAGGGTGGCGTTAATGAAAAACTGTTTTTT TRBV5-1 16 NA TRBJ1-4 TRBD1
CASSLDPSGRSEQFF TGCGCCAGCAGCTTGGACCCAAGCGGGAGGAGTGAGCAGTTCTTC TRBV5-1 15 NA TRBJ2-1 TRBD2
CASSDDPVNSYEQYF TGCGCCAGCAGCGATGATCCAGTGAATTCCTACGAGCAGTACTTC TRBV5-1 15 NA TRBJ2-7 NA
CASSFLLAGGHTGELFF TGTGCCAGCAGTTTTTTACTAGCGGGAGGGCACACCGGGGAGCTGTTTTTT TRBV28 17 once TRBJ2-2 TRBD2
CASSTGGGADTQYF TGTGCCAGCAGCACAGGGGGGGGCGCGGATACGCAGTATTTT TRBV11-3 14 NA TRBJ2-3 NA
CASSVAGGGTDTQYF TGTGCCAGCAGCGTAGCCGGCGGGGGCACAGATACGCAGTATTTT TRBV9 15 NA TRBJ2-3 NA
CASSQSGDGEGNEQFF TGTGCCAGCAGCCAATCGGGGGACGGGGAGGGGAATGAGCAGTTCTTC TRBV4-2 16 NA TRBJ2-1 TRBD2
CASSLAQTYEQYF TGTGCCAGCAGTTTGGCACAGACCTACGAGCAGTACTTC TRBV27 13 few TRBJ2-7 NA
CASSPGTGYTEAFF TGTGCCAGCAGTCCAGGGACAGGGTACACTGAAGCTTTCTTT TRBV6-2/TRBV6-3 14 NA TRBJ1-1 TRBD1
CASSPGQLEQFF TGTGCCAGCAGCCCCGGACAGCTAGAGCAGTTCTTC TRBV3-1/TRBV3-2 12 NA TRBJ2-1 NA
CASSQTLEGYGYTF TGTGCCAGCAGCCAAACCTTAGAGGGCTATGGCTACACCTTC TRBV3-1/TRBV3-2 14 once TRBJ1-2 NA
CASSIEGQGILFF TGTGCCAGTAGTATAGAGGGACAAGGGATACTGTTTTTT TRBV19 13 NA TRBJ1-4 NA
CASSRNYRETQYF TGTGCCAGCAGTCGCAACTATCGGGAGACCCAGTACTTC TRBV12-3/TRBV12-4 13 once TRBJ2-5 NA
CASSVGIQGTEAFF TGTGCCAGCAGCGTAGGGATTCAGGGGACTGAAGCTTTCTTT TRBV9 14 NA TRBJ1-1 NA
CASSLFSGQSNYGYTF TGTGCCAGCAGTTTATTCAGTGGGCAGTCAAACTATGGCTACACCTTC TRBV27 16 NA TRBJ1-2 NA
CASSLNRGGREQFF TGTGCCAGCAGCTTAAACAGGGGGGGGCGCGAGCAGTTCTTC TRBV7-2 14 NA TRBJ2-1 NA
CAWSAWTETYGYTF TGTGCCTGGAGTGCCTGGACAGAAACCTATGGCTACACCTTC TRBV30 14 NA TRBJ1-2 NA
CASTLGTNTGELFF TGTGCCAGTACACTAGGGACGAACACCGGGGAGCTGTTTTTT TRBV6-6 14 NA TRBJ2-2 NA
CASRRLAGWEETQYF TGTGCCAGCAGACGACTAGCGGGGTGGGAAGAGACCCAGTACTTC TRBV6-5 15 NA TRBJ2-5 TRBD2
CASSYTVNTEAFF TGTGCCAGCAGTTATACAGTGAACACTGAAGCTTTCTTT TRBV2 13 few TRBJ1-1 NA
CASRRGLLNTGELFF TGTGCCAGCAGGCGGGGACTTCTGAACACCGGGGAGCTGTTTTTT TRBV6-5 15 NA TRBJ2-2 NA
CASSPGRTTMSYTF TGTGCCAGCAGCCCGGGGAGAACGACTATGAGCTACACCTTC TRBV7-8 14 NA TRBJ1-2 NA
CASSYSGQGTYEQYF TGTGCCAGCAGTTACTCAGGACAGGGTACCTACGAGCAGTACTTC TRBV6-5 15 NA TRBJ2-7 TRBD1
CASFTSTSTGELFF TGTGCCAGCTTCACCTCAACCAGCACCGGGGAGCTGTTTTTT TRBV6-5 14 NA TRBJ2-2 NA
CASSLAAGGGYGYTF TGTGCCAGCAGCTTAGCTGCGGGGGGAGGGTATGGCTACACCTTC TRBV11-2 15 NA TRBJ1-2 NA
CASSQGGQGVSPLHF TGTGCCAGCAGCCAGGGAGGACAGGGCGTTTCACCCCTCCACTTT TRBV6-5 15 NA TRBJ1-6 TRBD1
CASSLGTANTEAFF TGTGCCAGCAGCCTGGGGACAGCGAACACTGAAGCTTTCTTT TRBV7-8 14 NA TRBJ1-1 TRBD1
CASSKPEGGVNTEAFF TGTGCCAGCAGCAAACCGGAGGGGGGGGTGAACACTGAAGCTTTCTTT TRBV21-1 16 NA TRBJ1-1 NA
CASSLGSGTGQPQHF TGCGCCAGCAGCTTGGGATCCGGTACGGGACAGCCCCAGCATTTT TRBV5-1 15 NA TRBJ1-5 NA